The clone carrying this TCR beta chain appeared a few times. Its antigen is not known. In TCRdb, the reads were re-called with MiXCR into one record per CDR3 protein. The sample holds hundreds of thousands of distinct CDR3 sequences, around a third seen once. The record originates from a study of T cell repertoires in cytomegalovirus infection. For the study at large: CMV epitopes used comprised recently identified HLA-C-restricted ones and well-studied HLA-B-restricted ones.

The CDR3 sequence is 14 residues long. Germline V gene data show CDR1 as SEHNR and CDR2 as FQNEAQ (reference sequence). Trimming cost V 0 bases and J 4 bases, with 9 bases left between them. The receptor comes from a human donor in good health (CMV status not recorded). Some clones in this sample may be carry-over from other donors' samples. The chain has TRBV7-9 and TRBJ1-2; D not resolved. The source was cultured PBMCs, collected from culture after CMV antigen stimulation. The CDR3 loop is CASSLARSAYGYTF. As DNA, the CDR3 is TGTGCCAGCAGCTTAGCGCGGAGTGCCTATGGCTACACCTTC.